This is a list of T cell receptor beta chains from one sample in a study of cytomegalovirus exposure and HLA in healthy donors. Libraries were prepared by immunoSEQ multiplex PCR; TCRdb keeps only in-frame clonotypes and omits some of them. The sample contains approximately 180,000 clones, approximately 82% of which appear only once. What was sequenced was PBMCs. Receptor source: a woman between 18 and 29 years old in good health and CMV-seronegative. Each CDR3 is given with its conserved first and last residue. Each record gives: V gene, clone size, CDR3 length, J gene, D gene, CDR3 protein, CDR3 DNA. The D gene is left open where the match is weak. Not all rows give a size; the values are once, few, many and, for expanded clones, a class.

>TRBV2|-|17|TRBJ2-5|TRBD1
CASSTPHRTGDGETQYF
TGTGCCAGCAGTACGCCCCATCGGACAGGGGATGGCGAGACCCAGTACTTC
>TRBV7-2|-|15|TRBJ2-5|TRBD2
CASSRTSGRPGTQYF
TGTGCCAGCAGCCGGACTAGCGGGCGCCCGGGGACCCAGTACTTC
>TRBV19|-|15|TRBJ2-2|-
CASSIQGTNTGELFF
TGTGCCAGTAGTATACAGGGGACGAACACCGGGGAGCTGTTTTTT
>TRBV15|-|12|TRBJ1-1|-
CATSRVGPGHFF
TGTGCCACCAGCAGAGTGGGGCCGGGACACTTCTTT
>TRBV18|-|15|TRBJ2-3|TRBD2
CASSPAGGLTDTQYF
TGTGCCAGCTCACCAGCGGGAGGTCTCACAGATACGCAGTATTTT
>TRBV6-6|-|13|TRBJ1-1|-
CASSPRQNTEAFF
TGTGCCAGCAGTCCCCGACAGAACACTGAAGCTTTCTTT
>TRBV7-8|-|15|TRBJ2-6|TRBD1
CASSRTGTGANVLTF
TGTGCCAGCAGCCGGACAGGGACTGGGGCCAACGTCCTGACTTTC
>TRBV27|-|15|TRBJ2-3|TRBD2
CASSLTAGEPDTQYF
TGTGCCAGCAGTTTAACCGCGGGAGAGCCAGATACGCAGTATTTT
>TRBV2|-|15|TRBJ2-1|TRBD2
CASQLSGGSYNEQFF
TGTGCCAGCCAACTGAGCGGGGGCTCCTACAATGAGCAGTTCTTC
>TRBV7-2|-|15|TRBJ2-5|-
CASSPRGSYQETQYF
TGTGCCAGCAGCCCCAGGGGTTCGTACCAAGAGACCCAGTACTTC
>TRBV28|once|15|TRBJ1-2|-
CASSLSPGGNYGYTF
TGTGCCAGCAGTTTGAGTCCCGGGGGGAACTATGGCTACACCTTC
>TRBV11-3|-|14|TRBJ1-1|-
CASSFGGPNTEAFF
TGTGCCAGCAGCTTTGGGGGCCCCAACACTGAAGCTTTCTTT
>TRBV7-8|-|16|TRBJ2-1|TRBD2
CASSQPGRPPYNEQFF
TGTGCCAGCAGCCAACCCGGGAGGCCGCCCTACAATGAGCAGTTCTTC
>TRBV28|-|13|TRBJ1-2|TRBD1
CASSFGQGISYTF
TGTGCCAGCAGTTTCGGACAGGGGATTAGCTACACCTTC
>TRBV14|-|14|TRBJ2-5|TRBD1
CASSTRDSWETQYF
TGTGCCAGCAGCACTCGGGACAGTTGGGAGACCCAGTACTTC
>TRBV11-3|few|15|TRBJ2-5|TRBD1
CASSSPSLGQGTQYF
TGTGCCAGCAGCTCCCCCTCCTTGGGACAGGGGACCCAGTACTTC
>TRBV29-1|-|15|TRBJ2-5|TRBD2
CSITGLAGVRETQYF
TGCAGCATCACGGGACTAGCGGGAGTAAGAGAGACCCAGTACTTC
>TRBV19|-|13|TRBJ2-5|-
CATSQGDFGEQYF
TGTGCCACTAGCCAGGGGGACTTTGGGGAGCAGTACTTC
>TRBV28|-|14|TRBJ2-1|-
CASSWERAYNEQFF
TGTGCCAGCAGTTGGGAGCGGGCCTACAATGAGCAGTTCTTC
>TRBV9|once|17|TRBJ2-7|-
CASSVGKGAETPYEQYF
TGTGCCAGCAGCGTAGGAAAAGGTGCGGAGACTCCCTACGAGCAGTACTTC
>TRBV25-1|-|15|TRBJ2-3|-
CASSDAGTFTDTQYF
TGTGCCAGCAGTGATGCGGGGACCTTCACAGATACGCAGTATTTT
>TRBV19|-|17|TRBJ1-2|TRBD1
CASSIPTGGLEFYGYTF
TGTGCCAGTAGTATACCGACAGGGGGTCTCGAATTCTATGGCTACACCTTC
>TRBV5-8|once|15|TRBJ1-5|TRBD1
CASSQDRAVNQPQHF
TGTGCCAGCAGCCAGGACAGGGCCGTCAATCAGCCCCAGCATTTT
>TRBV2|-|16|TRBJ1-5|-
CASSDMTGGQNQPQHF
TGTGCCAGCAGTGATATGACGGGGGGCCAGAATCAGCCCCAGCATTTT
>TRBV27|-|13|TRBJ2-2|-
CASSPHLTGELFF
TGTGCCAGCAGTCCCCACTTGACCGGGGAGCTGTTTTTT
>TRBV30|-|13|TRBJ2-7|-
CAWREYDSYEQYF
TGTGCCTGGAGGGAGTATGACTCCTACGAGCAGTACTTC
>TRBV6-5|few|14|TRBJ1-5|-
CASSAPKSNQPQHF
TGTGCCAGCAGTGCTCCTAAGAGCAATCAGCCCCAGCATTTT
>TRBV28|once|16|TRBJ2-3|-
CASTHPGSSSTDTQYF
TGTGCCAGCACTCATCCGGGGTCCTCTAGCACAGATACGCAGTATTTT
>TRBV7-2|-|15|TRBJ2-5|TRBD2
CASSLGVSGSETQYF
TGTGCCAGCAGCTTAGGAGTTAGCGGGAGTGAGACCCAGTACTTC
>TRBV29-1|-|15|TRBJ1-5|-
CSVGFGTNSNQPQHF
TGCAGCGTTGGTTTTGGTACTAATAGCAATCAGCCCCAGCATTTT
>TRBV30|-|16|TRBJ2-1|TRBD2
CAWSRSRTSVYNEQFF
TGTGCCTGGAGTCGTAGCAGGACTAGCGTGTACAATGAGCAGTTCTTC
>TRBV5-6|once|12|TRBJ2-3|TRBD1
CASRQGADTQYF
TGTGCCAGCAGACAGGGGGCGGATACGCAGTATTTT
>TRBV27|-|13|TRBJ1-6|TRBD1
CASSFLDRDTLHF
TGTGCCAGCAGTTTCCTTGACAGGGACACCCTCCACTTT
>TRBV19|-|15|TRBJ1-5|TRBD1
CASSLQGASNQPQHF
TGTGCCAGTAGTCTACAGGGGGCAAGCAATCAGCCCCAGCATTTT
>TRBV11-2|-|14|TRBJ2-7|TRBD2
CASSSAGDGYEQYF
TGTGCCAGCAGCTCAGCGGGAGATGGCTACGAGCAGTACTTC
>TRBV2|-|12|TRBJ1-2|TRBD1
CASSAGTGGYTF
TGTGCCAGCAGCGCCGGGACAGGTGGCTACACCTTC
>TRBV6-5|-|15|TRBJ2-1|TRBD2
CAVRSVAGVPNEQFF
TGTGCCGTAAGGTCCGTAGCGGGAGTCCCCAATGAGCAGTTCTTC
>TRBV9|-|15|TRBJ1-2|TRBD1
CASSPSSGTVYGYTF
TGTGCCAGCAGCCCCTCCTCCGGGACAGTCTATGGCTACACCTTC
>TRBV7-6|-|17|TRBJ2-3|-
CASSLAQLGIRTDTQYF
TGTGCCAGCAGCTTAGCCCAACTAGGGATCCGGACAGATACGCAGTATTTT
>TRBV2|few|14|TRBJ1-2|TRBD1
CASSEGTGSYGYTF
TGTGCCAGCAGTGAAGGGACAGGGAGCTATGGCTACACCTTC
>TRBV28|-|17|TRBJ2-7|TRBD2
CASRGLAGGTLSYEQYF
TGTGCCAGCAGGGGACTAGCGGGAGGCACTCTCTCCTACGAGCAGTACTTC
>TRBV5-1|once|18|TRBJ2-3|TRBD2
CASSSRGGTSGTPDTQYF
TGCGCCAGCAGCTCCCGGGGGGGGACTAGCGGGACCCCAGATACGCAGTATTTT
>TRBV7-2|-|13|TRBJ2-7|-
CASSTSYYGEQYF
TGTGCCAGCAGCACTAGTTATTATGGCGAGCAGTACTTC
>TRBV5-1|-|13|TRBJ2-7|-
CASSSGTDYEQYF
TGCGCCAGCAGCTCCGGGACTGACTACGAGCAGTACTTC
>TRBV19|-|16|TRBJ2-1|TRBD2
CASSVLAGVGYNEQFF
TGTGCCAGTAGTGTGCTAGCGGGAGTTGGTTACAATGAGCAGTTCTTC
>TRBV7-9|-|16|TRBJ2-3|TRBD2
CASSLELAAVTDTQYF
TGTGCCAGCAGCTTAGAGCTAGCGGCGGTCACAGATACGCAGTATTTT
>TRBV2|-|15|TRBJ2-3|-
CASRTLGGDTDTQYF
TGTGCCAGCAGGACACTAGGAGGGGACACAGATACGCAGTATTTT
>TRBV6-5|-|14|TRBJ1-1|-
CASRSDLSGTEAFF
TGTGCCAGCAGGTCAGACCTCTCGGGCACTGAAGCTTTCTTT
>TRBV18|-|19|TRBJ1-3|-
CASSPGIGSPGLSGNTIYF
TGTGCCAGCTCACCGGGGATTGGGAGCCCGGGACTTTCTGGAAACACCATATATTTT
>TRBV27|-|14|TRBJ2-3|TRBD1
CASRPDRDAHTQYF
TGTGCCAGCAGACCCGACAGGGATGCACATACGCAGTATTTT
>TRBV29-1|few|14|TRBJ2-7|-
CSVARRGEASEQYF
TGCAGCGTGGCCAGGAGAGGGGAGGCGAGCGAGCAGTACTTC
>TRBV29-1|-|17|TRBJ2-5|-
CSVEPSGRSSGKETQYF
TGCAGCGTTGAACCCTCTGGAAGGTCGTCAGGGAAAGAGACCCAGTACTTC
>TRBV7-9|-|11|TRBJ2-5|-
CASSSGVDQYF
TGTGCCAGCAGCTCCGGGGTAGACCAGTACTTC
>TRBV6-1|-|15|TRBJ2-5|-
CASSLTGNGEETQYF
TGTGCCAGCAGTCTTACAGGGAACGGTGAGGAGACCCAGTACTTC
>TRBV7-9|-|17|TRBJ2-5|TRBD2
CASSQQDYGLAVETQYF
TGTGCCAGCAGCCAACAAGACTACGGACTAGCGGTTGAGACCCAGTACTTC
>TRBV6-5|-|14|TRBJ2-1|-
CASSFAGFYNEQFF
TGTGCCAGCAGTTTCGCGGGATTCTACAATGAGCAGTTCTTC
>TRBV14|-|13|TRBJ1-1|-
CASSLYQGSEAFF
TGTGCCAGCAGCCTATACCAGGGATCTGAAGCTTTCTTT
>TRBV30|-|13|TRBJ1-6|-
CAWTQGRDSPFHF
TGTGCCTGGACGCAGGGTAGAGACTCACCCTTCCACTTT
>TRBV20-1|-|11|TRBJ2-5|-
CSALPRETQYF
TGCAGTGCTTTACCTCGGGAGACCCAGTACTTC